The sequence of this T cell receptor beta chain was determined in a study of cytomegalovirus exposure and HLA in healthy donors. Study results and caveats: Later analysis showed most CMV-associated TCR beta chains appearing HLA-restricted.

This PCR relied on a set of 60 Vbeta primers and 13 Jbeta primers. Sequencing used immunoSEQ multiplex PCR; TCRdb keeps in-frame clones, though not all of them. Of 150,000 to 180,000 clones listed, around 75% are singletons. Note on this clone: Its antigen is currently unknown.

Sequencing used PBMCs. The TCR comes from a man younger than 40 in good health and CMV-seropositive.

This CDR3 reads CASSLAAETQYF. Here the CDR3 DNA reads TGCGCCAGCAGCTTGGCCGCGGAGACCCAGTACTTC. The chain combines TRBV5-1 with TRBJ2-5, with D uncertain. CDR3 size: 12 residues. Germline loops: CDR1 SGHRS, CDR2 YFSETQ. V gave up 0 bases and J gave up 5 bases, with 5 bases separating them.